The entry below gives a single T cell receptor beta chain sequence along with its context. What it recognizes is unknown. The germline V gene has CDR1 SQVTM and CDR2 ANQGSEA. The CDR3 covers 14 residues. V gave up 6 bases and J gave up 1 base, with 12 bases separating them. The data are from a study of shared clonotypes between healthy human individuals. General observations from the study: Clonotype sharing across several donors was observed for around 4.5% of naive CD4 clonotypes.

Memory CD4+ cells were the fraction left after CD45RA+ naive selection. Only in-frame clones appear in the TCRdb table, and some are missing; sequencing was by immunoSEQ multiplex PCR. Of roughly 2.4 million clones detected, 90% to 97% appear once; the ten largest clones hold 0.13%. The sequencing input was naive CD4+ T cells sorted from blood. Subset specified: CD45RA+ positively selected. This chain uses TRBV29-1 with TRBJ2-2, with D perhaps TRBD2 (5 bases). The TCR sequence derives from a man between 18 and 29 years old in good health. CDR3 DNA: TGCAGCGTCGTGTGGAGCGGGAACACCGGGGAGCTGTTTTTT. Protein product: CSVVWSGNTGELFF.